The source of this T cell receptor beta chain is a study of T cell repertoires in cytomegalovirus infection. Across the whole study: Indications of both CMV infection and matching HLA type were provided by public TCR beta signatures. Study results and limitations: CMV-specific TCR beta clonotypes restricted by HLA-C dominated the ex vivo response.

TCRdb re-derived calls from the reads in MiXCR, one entry per CDR3 protein. The sample has about 55,000 distinct CDR3 sequences; about a fifth are singletons. The CDR3 is made up of 16 amino acids. The J segment lost 9 bases and the V segment lost 1 base, leaving 12 bases of the junction unmatched. CDR1 and CDR2 from the germline V gene are LGHNA and YSLEER. Concerning this clonotype itself: Its antigen is still unknown.

The TCR originated in a human donor in good health (CMV status not recorded). Some clones in this sample may be carry-over from other donors' samples. The input for sequencing was CD8+ T cells from cultured PBMCs, taken from culture after CMV antigen stimulation. The rearrangement joins TRBV4-3 to TRBJ2-1, with 7 bases aligning to TRBD2. In nucleotides, the CDR3 is TGCGCCAGCAGCCAAGGGGGAGAAGGACTAGTCGGTGAGCAGTTCTTC. Amino acids: CASSQGGEGLVGEQFF.